The TCR beta chain described here comes from a study of blood T cell repertoires in COVID-19. Overall study: Italy, Spain and the United States were the sources of the convalescent and acute COVID-19 samples. Sources were T cells, B-cell-depleted T cells, or PBMCs; the material itself was cDNA or gDNA.

V shed 6 bases and J 5 bases; nucleotides not matched to a gene: 5. The CDR3 sequence is 13 residues long. Per the original data handling: Estimation of nucleated cell counts relied on the amplification of reference gene primers. Profiling relied on immunoSEQ multiplex PCR, and the TCRdb table lists in-frame clones only, not all of them. The V and J calls and the clone size are those of that table, but D and trimming were determined from the DNA. Of 150,000 to 160,000 clones in the sample, about 79% were seen once. The source of this sequence is a woman aged 60 to 75 with acute or convalescent COVID-19. This chain connects TRBV12-3 or TRBV12-4 to TRBJ1-1; 8 bases match TRBD1. The sample taken for sequencing was peripheral blood. CDR3 in DNA: TGTGCCAGCAGGCTTACAGGGGGGACTGAAGCTTTCTTT. Amino acids: CASRLTGGTEAFF.